This is a list of T cell receptor beta chains from one sample in a study of lymphopenia after photon versus proton radiotherapy. Libraries were prepared by immunoSEQ multiplex PCR; TCRdb keeps only in-frame clonotypes and omits some of them. There are more than 60,000 clones in the sample; around 85% occur only once, and 2% to 3% lies in the top ten. Sequences were derived from peripheral blood, sampled from a patient treated with photon-based radiotherapy. These TCRs come from a man in his forties or fifties with gastric cancer. Both conserved end residues are trimmed from each CDR3.

CDR3,V
ATAGDGRYNQPQH,TRBV15
ASSKGLAGGNTGELF,TRBV7-2
ASSGSGTGGRMNTGELF,TRBV5-1
ASSWYTEAF,TRBV19
ASSRGENQPQH,TRBV5-6
ASSRDSNYGYT,TRBV7-8
ASGRTNTEAF,TRBV9
ASSVGTLGQPQH,TRBV9
ASSLGIAGGQTDTQY,TRBV11-1
ASRSQGGGYT,TRBV5-4
ASSTSGSSYEQY,TRBV5-6
ASSHIGRGPNTGELF,TRBV4-1
ASSYSTGRSVYNEQF,TRBV5-1
ASSAAGINEQF,TRBV9
ASSYGQNYGYT,TRBV6-5
ASSVVGGRGTDTQY,TRBV9
ASSYGTEINQPQH,TRBV5-4
ASSQDSGGAFNEQF,TRBV7-9
ASSPRRGGPLNHTQY,TRBV4-1
ASSVDDLRAPQH,TRBV9
ASSEVGPAF,TRBV6-1
ASSGVMGYT,TRBV6-1
ASSPGQGGSGANVLT,TRBV18
ASSLRESNQPQH,TRBV5-4
ASSQGSLAGKETQY,TRBV4-2
SVEGGRTEAF,TRBV29-1
ASSLGPLGRSGQPQH,TRBV5-6
ASSKIISYNEQF,TRBV19
ASSRQGGILEAF,TRBV5-5
ASSLGVAGNTIY,TRBV6-5
AGNKAFSYNEQF,TRBV30
ASSFGTEQETQY,TRBV5-4
ASSPTGVRNQPQH,TRBV19
ASSVGRGAGNEQF,TRBV6-1
AWRQGREGLSGNTIY,TRBV30
ASSFTPKSGVNEQF,TRBV5-1